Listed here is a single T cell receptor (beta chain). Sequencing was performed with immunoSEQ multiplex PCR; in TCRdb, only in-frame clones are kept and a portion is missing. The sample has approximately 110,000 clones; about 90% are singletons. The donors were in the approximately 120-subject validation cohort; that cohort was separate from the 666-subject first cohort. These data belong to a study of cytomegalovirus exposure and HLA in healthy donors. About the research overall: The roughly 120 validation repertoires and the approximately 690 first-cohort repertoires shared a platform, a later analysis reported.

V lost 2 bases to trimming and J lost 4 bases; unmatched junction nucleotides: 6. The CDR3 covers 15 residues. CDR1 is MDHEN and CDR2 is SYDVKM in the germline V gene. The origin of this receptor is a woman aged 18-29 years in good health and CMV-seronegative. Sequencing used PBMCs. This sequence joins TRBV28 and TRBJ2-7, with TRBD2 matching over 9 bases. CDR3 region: CASSLILAGKYEQYF. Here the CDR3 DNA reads TGTGCCAGCAGTTTAATCCTAGCGGGAAAATACGAGCAGTACTTC.